These 4 T cell receptor beta chains share one sample of origin, sequenced in a study of blood T cell repertoires in COVID-19. Some clones are missing from TCRdb's copy, which holds only in-frame ones; the method was immunoSEQ multiplex PCR. Of approximately 260,000 clones listed, roughly 90% are singletons. Sequencing was done on a sample of PBMCs or T cells enriched from blood (not recorded which). These receptors were collected from a woman aged 25 to 39 with acute COVID-19.

V usage is TRBV28 and J usage is TRBJ2-3; 15 nucleotides match TRBD2. Unmatched junction bases numbered 9, after V lost 3 bases and J lost 2 bases. Per the germline V gene, CDR1 is MDHEN and CDR2 is SYDVKM. The CDR3 totals 19 residues. The CDR3 sequence is CASSFQGLAGGPDTDTQYF. The CDR3 DNA sequence: TGTGCCAGCAGTTTTCAGGGACTAGCGGGAGGACCCGACACAGATACGCAGTATTTT.

The J gene is TRBJ2-2, the V gene TRBV6-5, with 14 bases that match TRBD2. CDR3 length equals 15 residues. With 8 bases clipped from V and 4 bases from J, the junction kept 3 bases outside the gene matches. Germline values: CDR1 MNHEY, CDR2 SVGAGI. CDR3 amino acids: CASSGLAGATGELFF. The CDR3 DNA reads TGTGCCAGCTCGGGACTAGCGGGAGCCACCGGGGAGCTGTTTTTT.

V is TRBV27 and J is TRBJ1-4, with D possibly being TRBD1 (5 bases). Trimming cost V 6 bases and J 8 bases, with 13 bases left between them. Germline assignment: CDR1 MNHEY and CDR2 SMNVEV (reference sequence). This CDR3 is built from 13 residues. Here the CDR3 reads CASSTTGTEKLFF. CDR3 coding DNA: TGTGCCAGCAGCACAACAGGAACCGAAAAACTGTTTTTT.

The chain combines TRBV6-5 with TRBJ1-2, with 7 positions matching TRBD1. V was pared by 10 bases and J by 4 bases, with 12 bases of the junction left unmatched. The germline CDR1 and CDR2 sequences are MNHEY and SVGAGI. The CDR3 covers 14 residues. The CDR3 DNA reads as TGTGCCATTCGACGACAGGGCGGGGCCTATGGCTACACCTTC. This translates into CAIRRQGGAYGYTF.